This paragraph covers one T cell receptor beta chain sequence. What this receptor recognizes is not known. The input lacks base qualities; no much larger clone sits a single base away. According to the study, the label for this sample's treatment or condition signals: around 19 received Ad26.COV2.S at low or high dose, single or two shots; about 5 received placebo; per-sample allocation not given. For vaccine and placebo recipients, repertoires were sequenced using samples collected on day 63 after the first injection. In Cohort 1b, some 25 adults aged 18-55 years were enrolled at a single site in Boston, USA, between 29 July and 7 August 2020. Ad26.COV2.S was a replication-incompetent adenovirus type 26 vector that expressed a prefusion-stabilized SARS-CoV-2 spike protein derived from the original Wuhan strain. The CDR3 runs 16 residues from the cysteine to the phenylalanine. The kept DNA is CDR3 alone, 48 bases in frame from the first base. The junction carries 18 bases between V and J, which are trimmed by 6 bases and 2 bases respectively. Per the germline V gene, MDHEN is the CDR1 and SYDVKM is the CDR2.

This record belongs to a study of Ad26.COV2.S vaccination and SARS-CoV-2 variants (dated by TCRdb to 2020 to 2022). Study-wide context: Donors in the vaccine arm were drawn from COV1001, a phase I-IIa trial of Ad26.COV2.S in healthy adults that was multicentre, randomized, double-blind and placebo-controlled. Sequencing of the TCRbeta repertoire served to evaluate the specificity and breadth of SARS-CoV-2-reactive T cell receptors following Ad26.COV2.S vaccination. The TCR-sequenced set comprised approximately 32 samples: approximately 20 Ad26.COV2.S vaccine recipients, 5 placebo recipients and 8 SARS-CoV-2 convalescent individuals. Ad26.COV2.S was administered intramuscularly at a dose of 5x10^10 or 1x10^11 viral particles, either as one shot or as two shots given 56 days apart. Throughout the experiments and outcome assessment, investigators stayed blinded to trial group allocation. Trial participants were randomized into five groups of five: low-dose or high-dose Ad26.COV2.S given once or twice, or placebo on both occasions. Summary of the overall study and its limitations: Substantial breadth of spike-specific CD8+ and CD4+ T cell responses was reported after vaccination. The authors noted that the TCR breadth and depth analyses may have underestimated total T cell responses. Vaccine and placebo recipients had comparable non-spike TCR breadth, which fits with the vaccine containing only spike. Ad26.COV2.S recipients had higher spike-specific TCR breadth than placebo recipients (P = 0.0014). The study was not powered for comparison of responses between vaccine doses or regimens.

The immunoSEQ Assay was the method used to sequence TCRbeta CDR3 regions. After extraction, genomic DNA underwent amplification by bias-controlled multiplex PCR, followed by high-throughput sequencing. The authors' pipeline ran thus. To quantify the absolute abundance of each unique TCRbeta CDR3 region, sequences were collapsed and filtered. T cell fraction was estimated by normalization of TCRbeta template counts to usable DNA, with usable DNA being measured through amplification of reference genes present in all nucleated cells. Repertoire TCRs were annotated as SARS-CoV-2-specific when V gene, CDR3 amino acid sequence and J gene were exactly matched to a known reactive TCR set. The reference SARS-CoV-2 TCR set was obtained from MIRA and was filtered for enrichment in COVID-19-positive ImmuneCODE repertoires, whereby public or cross-reactive TCRs were removed. Using the MIRA antigens, annotated TCRs were further analysed by specific ORF or by position within an ORF. Breadth was defined as the number of annotated unique rearrangements divided by the total number of unique productive rearrangements, and depth was defined as the summed frequency of the annotated unique rearrangements. Group comparisons of TCR breadth used two-sided Wilcoxon rank-sum tests. TCRdb retrieved this table from immuneACCESS and kept in-frame rearrangements only. Not all clones are present; in checked studies, unresolved V genes account for under half, and no reason is known for the remainder. V, J and clone size reflect that table, while D and trimming were determined from the DNA. Across this sample there are roughly 420,000 clones, with 70% to 90% seen only once. The ten largest clones take up approximately 4% of the sample.

The starting material was peripheral blood, obtained in a trial of Ad26.COV2.S vaccine versus placebo. This receptor chain uses TRBV28 and TRBJ2-3; the D gene is possibly TRBD2, with 5 bases matching. The source is a person aged 18 to 59 who received the Ad26.COV2.S COVID-19 vaccine or a placebo. The CDR3 is CASSDRGQSYTDTQYF. The nucleotide sequence reads TGTGCCAGCAGCGACCGAGGGCAGTCGTACACAGATACGCAGTATTTT.